Presented here are 19 T cell receptor beta chains from one specimen sequenced in a study of early T cells in non-severe SARS-CoV-2 infection. MiXCR, run by TCRdb on the 5' RACE reads, gives a single entry per CDR3 protein. The sample holds 70,000 to 90,000 distinct CDR3 sequences; approximately 10% are singletons and the top ten take 4.7%. The specimen was whole blood. These TCRs come from an adult who was a healthcare worker with PCR-confirmed SARS-CoV-2 infection or an uninfected control (not recorded which).

V is TRBV5-6 and J is TRBJ1-5, with a possible D match to TRBD1 (5 bases). The CDR3 is 14 amino acids. Germline V gene sequence: CDR1 SGHDT, CDR2 YYEEEE. V lost 0 bases, J lost 3 bases, and 7 bases lay in between. CDR3: CASSLDGTNQPQHF. The CDR3 nucleotides read TGTGCCAGCAGCTTGGATGGGACCAATCAGCCCCAGCATTTT.

Ten or more counts support this clonotype. The chain uses TRBV20-1 and TRBJ2-5, with 13 bases fitting TRBD2. Germline assignment: CDR1 DFQATT and CDR2 SNEGSKA (reference sequence). CDR3 length: 17 amino acids. J was trimmed by 0 bases and V by 5 bases; bases with no gene match: 9. CDR3 in amino acids: CSASTPTSGGNQETQYF. CDR3 in DNA: TGCAGTGCTTCTACTCCGACTAGCGGGGGGAACCAAGAGACCCAGTACTTC.

There are a few counts of this clonotype. The J gene is TRBJ2-7, the V gene TRBV6-5; TRBD2 is a possible D gene (6 bases). CDR1 is MNHEY, CDR2 SVGAGI, per germline. This CDR3 spans 14 amino acids. V was trimmed by 5 bases and J by 6 bases, leaving 17 bases between them. CDR3 DNA sequence: TGTGCCAGCAGTGGGGGACTGGCCCCAAGCGAGCAGTACTTC. Its protein product is CASSGGLAPSEQYF.

Many counts were recorded for this clonotype. This sequence joins TRBV25-1 and TRBJ2-1; TRBD1 agrees at 10 bases. Per the germline V gene, CDR1 is MGHDK and CDR2 is SYGVNS. Trimming cost V 6 bases and J 6 bases; bases outside gene matches: 8. This CDR3 spans 15 amino acids. CDR3: CASSSPGQGGNEQFF. CDR3 in DNA: TGTGCCAGCAGCTCACCCGGACAGGGGGGCAATGAGCAGTTCTTC.

This clonotype appeared once. This may stem from a read error, because a much larger clone lies one nucleotide away. This chain joins TRBV24-1 and TRBJ2-1, with TRBD2 matching 7 bases. This CDR3 region has 16 residues. Germline V gene data show CDR1 as KGHDR and CDR2 as SFDVKD. The CDR3 coding sequence is TGTGTCACCAGTGATTCTTTGTGGGGGAGGGTGAATGAGCAGTTCTTC. This translates into CVTSDSLWGRVNEQFF.

This clonotype appeared many times. The chain is built from TRBV7-9 and TRBJ2-3, with D unclear. CDR1 SEHNR and CDR2 FQNEAQ come from the germline V gene (reference sequence). CDR3 size: 13 residues. The V end was cut by 5 bases, the J end by 2 bases, with 8 bases between. This CDR3 reads CASSGRNTDTQYF. The CDR3 DNA reads as TGTGCCAGCAGCGGAAGAAACACAGATACGCAGTATTTT.

The genes are TRBV6-1 and TRBJ1-4, with a tentative D call TRBD1 (5 bases). Trimming took off 6 bases at V and 4 bases at J, with 12 bases between the two ends. The CDR3 is 14 residues long. Germline V gene lookup returns CDR1 MNHNS and CDR2 SASEGT. The CDR3 nucleotides are TGTGCCAGCAGCTTGGGGGTCTATAATGAAAAACTGTTTTTT. It codes for CASSLGVYNEKLFF.

V gene TRBV12-3 or TRBV12-4 combines with J gene TRBJ2-5; TRBD2 aligns across 8 bases. Losses at the gene ends were 4 bases for V and 1 base for J; bases not matched to a gene: 8. The CDR3 extends over 16 amino acids. The CDR3 reads CASSSGTRAPQETQYF. For the CDR3, the DNA is TGTGCCAGCAGTTCAGGGACTAGGGCCCCCCAAGAGACCCAGTACTTC.

The sample holds a few counts of this clonotype. V gene TRBV5-1 combines with J gene TRBJ2-7; no clear D. In germline, CDR1 is SGHRS, CDR2 YFSETQ. The CDR3 extends over 13 amino acids. V lost 0 bases, J lost 3 bases, and 7 bases lay in between. This CDR3 is CASSLEADYEQYF. In DNA form, the CDR3 reads TGCGCCAGCAGCTTGGAAGCAGACTACGAGCAGTACTTC.

V is TRBV20-1 and J is TRBJ1-1; D gene ambiguous. V was shortened by 0 bases and J by 7 bases, with 15 bases between the two germline ends. This CDR3 has 14 amino acids. Germline loops: CDR1 DFQATT, CDR2 SNEGSKA (reference sequence). CDR3 residues: CSARDSHHRVEAFF. CDR3 coding DNA: TGCAGTGCTAGAGATTCTCACCACCGGGTTGAAGCTTTCTTT.

This clonotype has at least ten counts. The CDR3, as DNA: TGTGCCAGCTCACCACCGAGCTCAGGGATGTACGAGCAGTACTTC. Translation gives CASSPPSSGMYEQYF. This sequence joins TRBV18 and TRBJ2-7, with D possibly matching TRBD1 (5 bases). Germline CDR1 reads KGHSH; CDR2 reads LQKENI. V was clipped by 0 bases and J by 4 bases, with 13 bases between them. This CDR3 region has 15 residues.

The rearrangement uses TRBV5-6 and TRBJ2-2; D call uncertain. The CDR3 covers 14 residues. Deletions cut 0 bases from V and 4 bases from J, with 7 bases between. The germline gives CDR1 SGHDT, CDR2 YYEEEE. The CDR3: CASSLEVRTGELFF. CDR3 coding DNA: TGTGCCAGCAGCTTGGAAGTCCGCACCGGGGAGCTGTTTTTT.

This clonotype showed up just a few times. The chain couples TRBV7-2 to TRBJ2-1; D is uncertain. V was trimmed by 5 bases and J by 12 bases, leaving 14 bases between them. The V gene's germline CDR1 is SGHTA and CDR2 FQGNSA. The CDR3 has 12 residues. The CDR3 is CASSPDSARQFF. CDR3 DNA: TGTGCCAGCAGCCCCGACTCGGCCAGGCAGTTCTTC.

In this sample, this clonotype turned up many times. The rearrangement links TRBV18 to TRBJ2-5; D unclear. CDR3 length: 14 residues. The V gene lost 2 bases and the J gene lost 1 base, with 8 bases spanning the gap. The V gene's germline CDR1 is KGHSH and CDR2 LQKENI. DNA for the CDR3: TGTGCCAGCTCACCATGGGGTAGCCAAGAGACCCAGTACTTC. It is translated as CASSPWGSQETQYF.

This clonotype was seen at least ten times. The rearrangement joins TRBV6-5 to TRBJ1-1; tentative D call: TRBD1 (6 bases). This CDR3 comprises 13 residues. Germline CDR1 is MNHEY and CDR2 is SVGAGI. Trimming left V 6 bases short and J 4 bases short, with 12 bases between. The CDR3 nucleotides are TGTGCCAGCAGCAAAGACAGGAGCACTGAAGCTTTCTTT. This encodes CASSKDRSTEAFF.

CDR3 in amino acids: CASRYKPGQGMNTEAFF. The CDR3 DNA is TGTGCCAGCAGATATAAACCGGGACAGGGGATGAACACTGAAGCTTTCTTT. This chain joins TRBV7-9 and TRBJ1-1; 10 positions agree with TRBD1. V was pared by 6 bases and J by 0 bases, with 10 bases of the junction left unmatched. This CDR3 contains 17 residues. Germline-derived CDR1 and CDR2 are SEHNR and FQNEAQ (reference sequence).

This rearrangement joins TRBV6-6 to TRBJ2-1, with 11 bases lining up with TRBD2. This CDR3 is built from 15 residues. The J segment lost 10 bases and the V segment lost 5 bases, leaving 10 bases of the junction unmatched. Germline V CDR1 and CDR2: MNHNY, SVGAGI (reference sequence). The CDR3 sequence: CASSHGTSGPQEQFF. The CDR3 bases are TGTGCCAGCAGTCATGGGACTAGCGGCCCTCAAGAGCAGTTCTTC.

This chain uses TRBV29-1 with TRBJ2-3; the D gene is possibly TRBD2 (7 bases). Germline CDR1 reads SQVTM; CDR2 reads ANQGSEA. V lost 8 bases and J lost 1, with 22 bases in between. This CDR3 comprises 16 residues. The CDR3 sequence is CSSAGGHSGGTDTQYF. In nucleotides, the CDR3 is TGCAGCTCCGCCGGGGGGCACAGCGGTGGCACAGATACGCAGTATTTT.

This clonotype was observed a handful of times. The chain recombines TRBV3-1 with TRBJ2-5, with D tentatively TRBD1 (6 bases). This CDR3 is 16 amino acids long. Per the germline V gene, CDR1 is LGHDT and CDR2 is YNNKEL (reference sequence). V dropped 2 bases and J dropped 5 bases, with 18 bases sitting between them. Here the CDR3 DNA reads TGTGCCAGCAGCCAAAAGGTTATGGGGGCACGGGAGACCCAGTACTTC. Its protein product is CASSQKVMGARETQYF.